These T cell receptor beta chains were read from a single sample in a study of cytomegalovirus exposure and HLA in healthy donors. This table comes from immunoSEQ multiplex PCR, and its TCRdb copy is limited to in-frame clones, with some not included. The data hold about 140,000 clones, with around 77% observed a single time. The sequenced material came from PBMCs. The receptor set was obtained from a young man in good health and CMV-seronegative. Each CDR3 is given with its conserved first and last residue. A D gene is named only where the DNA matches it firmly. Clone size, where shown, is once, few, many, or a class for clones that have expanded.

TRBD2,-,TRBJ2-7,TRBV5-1,CASSLALPGLALKQYF,TGCGCCAGCAGCTTGGCCCTGCCGGGACTAGCTTTGAAGCAGTACTTC
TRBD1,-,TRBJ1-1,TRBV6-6,CASSRDRGFTEAFF,TGTGCCAGCAGCCGGGACAGGGGTTTCACTGAAGCTTTCTTT
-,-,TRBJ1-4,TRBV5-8,CASSPALTEEKLFF,TGTGCCAGCAGCCCGGCCCTGACGGAGGAAAAACTGTTTTTT
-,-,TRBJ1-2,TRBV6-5,CATRRVYGYTF,TGTGCCACTAGGAGGGTATATGGCTACACCTTC
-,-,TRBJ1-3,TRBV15,CATSRDRGSGNTIYF,TGTGCCACCAGCAGAGACAGGGGCTCTGGAAACACCATATATTTT
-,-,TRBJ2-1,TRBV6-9,CASTLNEQFF,TGTGCCAGCACCCTCAATGAGCAGTTCTTC
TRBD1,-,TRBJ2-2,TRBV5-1,CASRSGQGNTGELFF,TGCGCCAGCAGATCGGGACAGGGGAACACCGGGGAGCTGTTTTTT
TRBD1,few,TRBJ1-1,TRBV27,CASRGQGANTEAFF,TGTGCCAGCAGGGGACAGGGGGCGAACACTGAAGCTTTCTTT
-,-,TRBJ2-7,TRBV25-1,CASSESIGAGLNYEQYF,TGTGCCAGCAGTGAATCGATTGGGGCCGGGCTCAACTACGAGCAGTACTTC
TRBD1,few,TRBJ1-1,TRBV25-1,CASSEFSGTGGLNTEAFF,TGTGCCAGCAGTGAATTCTCCGGGACAGGGGGCTTGAACACTGAAGCTTTCTTT
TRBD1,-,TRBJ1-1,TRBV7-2,CASSWGQAGTEAFF,TGTGCCAGCAGCTGGGGACAGGCGGGGACTGAAGCTTTCTTT
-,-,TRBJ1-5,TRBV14,CASSPGANNQPQHF,TGTGCCAGCAGCCCTGGGGCGAATAATCAGCCCCAGCATTTT
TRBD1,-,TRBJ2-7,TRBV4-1,CASSQDHTGDLYEQYF,TGCGCCAGCAGCCAAGATCACACAGGGGATTTATACGAGCAGTACTTC
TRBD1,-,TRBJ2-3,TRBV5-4,CASSSGQGRTDTQYF,TGTGCCAGCAGCTCCGGACAGGGTAGGACAGATACGCAGTATTTT
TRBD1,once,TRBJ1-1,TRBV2,CASSQHSIRGYTEAFF,TGTGCCAGCAGCCAACATTCCATCAGGGGGTACACTGAAGCTTTCTTT
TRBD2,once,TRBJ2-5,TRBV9,CASSGSGRVLETQYF,TGTGCCAGCAGCGGAAGCGGGAGAGTTTTAGAGACCCAGTACTTC
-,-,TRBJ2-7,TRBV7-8,CASSLEVGTSLYEQYF,TGTGCCAGCAGCTTAGAAGTCGGGACATCACTCTACGAGCAGTACTTC
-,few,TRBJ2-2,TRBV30,CAWSGQNTGELFF,TGTGCCTGGAGTGGGCAGAACACCGGGGAGCTGTTTTTT
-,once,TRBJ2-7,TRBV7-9,CASSGQSDSYEQYF,TGTGCCAGCAGCGGACAGTCGGACTCCTACGAGCAGTACTTC
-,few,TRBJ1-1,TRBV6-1,CASRQGDAEAFF,TGTGCCAGCAGGCAGGGTGATGCTGAAGCTTTCTTT
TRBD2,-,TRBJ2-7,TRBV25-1,CASSDGLAGAYEQYF,TGTGCCAGCAGTGACGGACTAGCGGGAGCCTACGAGCAGTACTTC
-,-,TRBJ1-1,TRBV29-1,CSVVRNTEAFF,TGCAGCGTTGTCCGGAACACTGAAGCTTTCTTT